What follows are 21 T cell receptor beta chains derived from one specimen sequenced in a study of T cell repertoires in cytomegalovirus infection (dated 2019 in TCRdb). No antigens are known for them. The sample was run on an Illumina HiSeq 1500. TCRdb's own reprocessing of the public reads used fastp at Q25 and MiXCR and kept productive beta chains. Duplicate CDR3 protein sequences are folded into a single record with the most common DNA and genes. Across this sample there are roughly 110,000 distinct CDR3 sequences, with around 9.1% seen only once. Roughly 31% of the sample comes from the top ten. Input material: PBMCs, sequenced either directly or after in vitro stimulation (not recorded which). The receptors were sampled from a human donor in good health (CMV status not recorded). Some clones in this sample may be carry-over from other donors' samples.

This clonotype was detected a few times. CDR3 in amino acids: CASSPRRGDGYTF. CDR3 DNA sequence: TGTGCCAGCTCACCACGTAGAGGTGATGGCTACACCTTC. V gene TRBV18 combines with J gene TRBJ1-2, with D unclear. Germline-derived CDR1 and CDR2 are KGHSH and LQKENI. The CDR3 totals 13 residues. V lost 1 base, J lost 6 bases, and 9 bases lay in between.

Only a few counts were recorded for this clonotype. CDR3 region: CASSATRGGNQPQHF. CDR3 bases: TGTGCCAGCAGCGCGACCAGGGGAGGCAATCAGCCCCAGCATTTT. The chain is built from TRBV7-2 and TRBJ1-5; D perhaps matches TRBD1 (6 bases). V gave up 5 bases and J gave up 2 bases, with 13 bases separating them. The CDR3 extends over 15 amino acids. Germline loops: CDR1 SGHTA, CDR2 FQGNSA.

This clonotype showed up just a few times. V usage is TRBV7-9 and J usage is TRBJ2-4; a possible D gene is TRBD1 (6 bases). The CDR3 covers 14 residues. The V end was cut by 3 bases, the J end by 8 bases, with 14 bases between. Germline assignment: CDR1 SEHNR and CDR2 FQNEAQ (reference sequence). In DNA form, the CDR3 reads TGTGCCAGCAGCTTGGACAGTCAATCCCACATTCAGTACTTC. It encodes CASSLDSQSHIQYF.

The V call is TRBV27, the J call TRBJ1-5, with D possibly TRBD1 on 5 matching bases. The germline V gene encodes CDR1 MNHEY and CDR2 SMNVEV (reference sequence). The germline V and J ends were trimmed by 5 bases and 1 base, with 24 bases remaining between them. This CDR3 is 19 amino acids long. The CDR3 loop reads CASSPYTGTALVSNQPQHF. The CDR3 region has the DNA TGTGCCAGCAGTCCTTACACCGGGACGGCGCTTGTCAGCAATCAGCCCCAGCATTTT.

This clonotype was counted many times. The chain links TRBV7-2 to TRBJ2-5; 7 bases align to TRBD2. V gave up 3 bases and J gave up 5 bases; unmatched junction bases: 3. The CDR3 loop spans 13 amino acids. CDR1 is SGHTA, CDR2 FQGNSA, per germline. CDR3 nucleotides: TGTGCCAGCAGCTTTGGACTAGAGGAGACCCAGTACTTC. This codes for CASSFGLEETQYF. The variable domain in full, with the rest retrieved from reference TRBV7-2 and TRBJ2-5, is GAGVSQSPSNKVTEKGKDVELRCDPISGHTALYWYRQSLGQGLEFLIYFQGNSAPDKSGLPSDRFSAERTGGSVSTLTIQRTQQEDSAVYLCASSFGLEETQYFGPGTRLLVL.

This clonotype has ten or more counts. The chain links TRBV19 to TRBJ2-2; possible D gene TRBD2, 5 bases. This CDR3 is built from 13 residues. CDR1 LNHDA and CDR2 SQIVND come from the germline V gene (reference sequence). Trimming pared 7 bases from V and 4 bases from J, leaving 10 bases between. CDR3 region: CASIGTSTGELFF. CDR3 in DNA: TGTGCCAGTATCGGTACTAGCACCGGGGAGCTGTTTTTT. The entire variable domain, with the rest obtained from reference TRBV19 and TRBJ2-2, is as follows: DGGITQSPKYLFRKEGQNVTLSCEQNLNHDAMYWYRQDPGQGLRLIYYSQIVNDFQKGDIAEGYSVSREKKESFPLTVTSAQKNPTAFYLCASIGTSTGELFFGEGSRLTVL.

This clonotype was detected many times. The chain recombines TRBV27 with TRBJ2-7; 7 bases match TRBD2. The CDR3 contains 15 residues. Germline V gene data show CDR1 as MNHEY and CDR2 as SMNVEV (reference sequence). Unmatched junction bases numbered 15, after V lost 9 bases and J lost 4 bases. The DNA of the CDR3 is TGTGCCAGAACCCCCGGGGAGGCGGGGGAGTACGAGCAGTACGTC. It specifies CARTPGEAGEYEQYV.

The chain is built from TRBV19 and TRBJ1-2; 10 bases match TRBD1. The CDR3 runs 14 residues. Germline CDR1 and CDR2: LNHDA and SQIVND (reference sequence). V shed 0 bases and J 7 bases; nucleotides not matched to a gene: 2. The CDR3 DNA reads TGTGCCAGTAGTATAGATCGGGACAGGGGTGGCTACACCTTC. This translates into CASSIDRDRGGYTF.

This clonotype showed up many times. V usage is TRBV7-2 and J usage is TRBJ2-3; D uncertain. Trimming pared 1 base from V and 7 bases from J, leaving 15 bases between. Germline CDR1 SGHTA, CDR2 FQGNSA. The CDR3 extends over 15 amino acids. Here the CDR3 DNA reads TGTGCCAGCAGCTTAGGGCCCACGCAAGGGAATACGCAGTATTTT. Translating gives CASSLGPTQGNTQYF. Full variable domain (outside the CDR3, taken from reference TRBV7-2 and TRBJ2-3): GAGVSQSPSNKVTEKGKDVELRCDPISGHTALYWYRQSLGQGLEFLIYFQGNSAPDKSGLPSDRFSAERTGGSVSTLTIQRTQQEDSAVYLCASSLGPTQGNTQYFGPGTRLTVL.

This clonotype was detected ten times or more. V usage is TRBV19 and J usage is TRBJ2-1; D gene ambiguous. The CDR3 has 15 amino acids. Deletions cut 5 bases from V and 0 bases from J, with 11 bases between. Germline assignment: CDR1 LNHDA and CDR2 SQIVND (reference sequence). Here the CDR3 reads CASSDGPSSYNEQFF. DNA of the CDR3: TGTGCCAGTAGTGATGGGCCGAGCTCCTACAATGAGCAGTTCTTC.

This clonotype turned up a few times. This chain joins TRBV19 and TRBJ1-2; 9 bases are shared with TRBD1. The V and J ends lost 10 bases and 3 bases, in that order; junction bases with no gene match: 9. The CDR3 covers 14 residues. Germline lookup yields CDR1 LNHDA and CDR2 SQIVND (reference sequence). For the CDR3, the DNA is TGTGCCACCACCGGGACAGGGAGGTACTATGGCTACACCTTC. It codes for CATTGTGRYYGYTF.

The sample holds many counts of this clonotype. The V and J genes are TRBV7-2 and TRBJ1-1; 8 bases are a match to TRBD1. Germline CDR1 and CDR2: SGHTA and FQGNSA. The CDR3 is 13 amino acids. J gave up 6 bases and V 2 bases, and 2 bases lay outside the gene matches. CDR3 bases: TGTGCCAGCAGCTTACAGGGGGCCGCTGAAGCTTTCTTT. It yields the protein CASSLQGAAEAFF.

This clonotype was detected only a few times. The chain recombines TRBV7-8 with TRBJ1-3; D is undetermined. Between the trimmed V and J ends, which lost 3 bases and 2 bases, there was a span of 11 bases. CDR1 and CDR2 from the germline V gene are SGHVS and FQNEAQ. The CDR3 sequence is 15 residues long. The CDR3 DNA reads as TGTGCCAGCAGCTTTTTCGGGGATCCTGGAAACACCATATATTTT. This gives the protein CASSFFGDPGNTIYF.

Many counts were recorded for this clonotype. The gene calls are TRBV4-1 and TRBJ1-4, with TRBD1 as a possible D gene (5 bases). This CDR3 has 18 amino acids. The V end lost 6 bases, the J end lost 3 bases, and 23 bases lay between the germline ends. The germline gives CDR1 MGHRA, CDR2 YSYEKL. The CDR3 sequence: CASRSGTVDLSSNEKLFF. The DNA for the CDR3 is TGCGCCAGCAGATCCGGGACGGTCGACTTGTCGTCTAATGAAAAACTGTTTTTT.

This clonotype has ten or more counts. The CDR3 coding sequence is TGTGCCAGTAGTACTACCCCTCGGATCGGGGAGCTGTTTTTT. Translated, it gives CASSTTPRIGELFF. This chain uses TRBV19 with TRBJ2-2, with no clear D. Germline lookup yields CDR1 LNHDA and CDR2 SQIVND (reference sequence). V lost 4 bases and J 7 bases, leaving 13 bases between the germline ends. This CDR3 comprises 14 residues.

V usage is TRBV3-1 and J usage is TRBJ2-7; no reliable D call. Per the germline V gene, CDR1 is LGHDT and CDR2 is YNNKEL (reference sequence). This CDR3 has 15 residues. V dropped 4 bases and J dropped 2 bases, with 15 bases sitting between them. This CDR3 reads CASSRVAAPPYEQYF. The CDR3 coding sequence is TGTGCCAGCAGCCGCGTTGCGGCCCCCCCCTACGAGCAGTACTTC.

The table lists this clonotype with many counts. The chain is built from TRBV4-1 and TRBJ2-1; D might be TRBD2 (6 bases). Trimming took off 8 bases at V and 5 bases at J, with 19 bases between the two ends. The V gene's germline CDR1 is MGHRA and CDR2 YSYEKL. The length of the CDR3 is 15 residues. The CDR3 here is CASARYSGSNNEQFF. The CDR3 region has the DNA TGCGCCAGCGCCCGGTACAGCGGGTCTAACAATGAGCAGTTCTTC.

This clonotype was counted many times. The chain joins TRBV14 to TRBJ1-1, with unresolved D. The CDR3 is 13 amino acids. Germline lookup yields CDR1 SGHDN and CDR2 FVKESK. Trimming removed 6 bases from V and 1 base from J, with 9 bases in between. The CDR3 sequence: CASSSDENTEAFF. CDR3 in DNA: TGTGCCAGCAGTTCCGATGAGAACACTGAAGCTTTCTTT.

The CDR3 nucleotides read TGTGCCAGCAGGGTCTCGAGCTTAAGGGGGCTGTACACTGAAGCTTTCTTT. Translated: CASRVSSLRGLYTEAFF. The chain couples TRBV7-2 to TRBJ1-1, with TRBD1 matching over 7 bases. CDR1 is SGHTA and CDR2 is FQGNSA in the germline V gene. The CDR3 spans 17 residues. V shed 6 bases and J 3 bases; nucleotides not matched to a gene: 16.

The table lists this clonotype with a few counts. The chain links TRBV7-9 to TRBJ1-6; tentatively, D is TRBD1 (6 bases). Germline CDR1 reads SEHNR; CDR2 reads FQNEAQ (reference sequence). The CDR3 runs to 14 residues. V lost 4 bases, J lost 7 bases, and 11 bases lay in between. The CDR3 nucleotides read TGTGCCAGCAGCTATGGGACACTCAATTCACCCCTCCACTTT. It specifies CASSYGTLNSPLHF.

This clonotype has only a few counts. The chain's CDR3 is CAYGLAGFQETQYF. The CDR3 region has the DNA TGTGCCTACGGGCTAGCGGGCTTCCAAGAGACCCAGTACTTC. The V and J genes are TRBV5-4 and TRBJ2-5; 8 bases fit TRBD2. CDR1 SGHNT and CDR2 YYREEE come from the germline V gene (reference sequence). V lost 10 bases and J lost 1; bases outside the gene matches: 9. The CDR3 runs 14 residues. Together with reference TRBV5-4 and TRBJ2-5, the CDR3 gives the full variable domain: ETGVTQSPTHLIKTRGQQVTLRCSSQSGHNTVSWYQQALGQGPQFIFQYYREEENGRGNFPPRFSGLQFPNYSSELNVNALELDDSALYLCAYGLAGFQETQYFGPGTRLLVL.